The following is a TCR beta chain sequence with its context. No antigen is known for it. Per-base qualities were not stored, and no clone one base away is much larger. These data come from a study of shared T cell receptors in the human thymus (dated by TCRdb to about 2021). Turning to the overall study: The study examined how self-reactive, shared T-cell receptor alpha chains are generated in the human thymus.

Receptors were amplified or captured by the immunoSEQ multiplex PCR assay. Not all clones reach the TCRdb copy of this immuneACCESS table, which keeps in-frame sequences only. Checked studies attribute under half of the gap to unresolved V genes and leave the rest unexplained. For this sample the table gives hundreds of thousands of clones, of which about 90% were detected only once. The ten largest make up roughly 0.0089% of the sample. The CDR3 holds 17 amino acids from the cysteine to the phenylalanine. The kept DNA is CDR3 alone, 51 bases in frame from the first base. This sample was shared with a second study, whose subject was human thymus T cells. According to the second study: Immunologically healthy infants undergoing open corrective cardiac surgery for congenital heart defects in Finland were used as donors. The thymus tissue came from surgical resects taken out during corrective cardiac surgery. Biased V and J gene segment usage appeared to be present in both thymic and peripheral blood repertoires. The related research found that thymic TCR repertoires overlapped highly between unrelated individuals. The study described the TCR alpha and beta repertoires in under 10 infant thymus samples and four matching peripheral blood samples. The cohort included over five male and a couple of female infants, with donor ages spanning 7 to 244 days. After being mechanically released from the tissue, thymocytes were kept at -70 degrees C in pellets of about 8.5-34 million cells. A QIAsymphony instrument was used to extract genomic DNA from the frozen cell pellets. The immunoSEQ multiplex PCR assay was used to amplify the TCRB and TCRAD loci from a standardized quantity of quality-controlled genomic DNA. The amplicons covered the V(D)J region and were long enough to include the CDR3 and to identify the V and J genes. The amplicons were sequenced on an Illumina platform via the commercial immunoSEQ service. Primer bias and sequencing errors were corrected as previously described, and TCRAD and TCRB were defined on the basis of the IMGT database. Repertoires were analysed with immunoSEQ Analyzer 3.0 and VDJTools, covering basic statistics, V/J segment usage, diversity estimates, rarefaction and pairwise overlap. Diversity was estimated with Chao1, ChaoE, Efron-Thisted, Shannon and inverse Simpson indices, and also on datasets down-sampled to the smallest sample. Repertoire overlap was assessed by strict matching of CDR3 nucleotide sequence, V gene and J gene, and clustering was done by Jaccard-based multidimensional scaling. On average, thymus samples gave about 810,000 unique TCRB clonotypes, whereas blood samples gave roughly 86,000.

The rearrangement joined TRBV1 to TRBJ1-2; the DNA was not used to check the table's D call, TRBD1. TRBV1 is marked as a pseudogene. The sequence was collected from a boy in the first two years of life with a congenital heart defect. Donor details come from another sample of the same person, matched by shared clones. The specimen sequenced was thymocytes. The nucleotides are TGCACCAGCAGCTCGCGTTACGGAACCGGGACAGGGAATGGCTACCCCTTC. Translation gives CTSSSRYGTGTGNGYPF.